The entry below gives a single T cell receptor (beta chain) sequence along with its context. Trimming removed 2 bases from V and 11 bases from J, with 7 bases in between. The CDR3 loop spans 10 amino acids. The sample originates from a study of T-cell reconstitution after alpha-beta-depleted transplantation in children. Unique molecular identifiers were incorporated when the TCRbeta library was constructed. MiXCR, run by TCRdb on the PCR reads, gives a single entry per CDR3 protein. The sample holds fewer than 200,000 distinct CDR3 sequences, approximately 6.6% seen once. The receptor comes from a human donor who donated a stem cell graft to a child with Wiskott-Aldrich syndrome. Material: PBMCs from the stem cell graft donor, obtained from the stem cell graft. The chain couples TRBV12-3 or TRBV12-4 to TRBJ2-7; TRBD1 might be the D (5 bases). CDR3 residues: CASSLRREYF. The CDR3, as DNA: TGTGCCAGCAGTTTACGCAGGGAGTACTTC.